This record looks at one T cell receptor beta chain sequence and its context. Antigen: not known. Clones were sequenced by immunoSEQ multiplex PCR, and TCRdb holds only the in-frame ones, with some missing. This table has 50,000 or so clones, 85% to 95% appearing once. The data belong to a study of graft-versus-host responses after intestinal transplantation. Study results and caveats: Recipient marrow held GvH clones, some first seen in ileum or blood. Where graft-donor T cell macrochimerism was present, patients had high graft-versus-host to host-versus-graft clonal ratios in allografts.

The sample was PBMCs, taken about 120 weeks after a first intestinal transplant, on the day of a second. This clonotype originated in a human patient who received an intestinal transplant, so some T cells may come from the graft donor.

CDR3 residues: CAWKFRISSYEQYF. CDR3 DNA sequence: TGTGCCTGGAAGTTCCGAATCAGCTCCTACGAGCAGTACTTC. The V gene is TRBV30, the J gene TRBJ2-7, with D uncertain. V lost 4 bases and J 0 bases, leaving 13 bases between the germline ends. CDR1 is GTSNPN, CDR2 SVGIG, per germline (reference sequence). The CDR3 covers 14 residues.